These 13 T cell receptor beta chains share one sample of origin, sequenced in a study of PD-1 blockade in classical Hodgkin lymphoma. Each patient experienced a relapse that followed autologous stem cell transplantation, and brentuximab vedotin exposure varied. Libraries were prepared by immunoSEQ multiplex PCR; TCRdb keeps only in-frame clonotypes and omits some of them. The repertoire has roughly 150,000 clones, 78% of them found once; the top ten carry over 7.5%. Sequencing used peripheral blood mononuclear cells (PBMCs), obtained before the second cycle of nivolumab. Every receptor here comes from a human donor with classical Hodgkin lymphoma.

A word on this clone: The junction does not match germline at one end; this may be a read error. The CDR3 spells CASGLLAGASGTDTQYF. Here the CDR3 DNA reads TGTGCCAGCGGTTTACTAGCGGGAGCATCGGGCACAGATACGCAGTATTTT. The V gene is TRBV28, the J gene TRBJ2-3, with 11 bases identical to TRBD2. The CDR3 has 17 amino acids. The germline CDR1 and CDR2 sequences are MDHEN and SYDVKM.

In its sample, this clone was seen a few times. The rearrangement links TRBV7-2 to TRBJ1-5; D ambiguous. CDR1 and CDR2 (germline): SGHTA, FQGNSA. The CDR3 covers 15 residues. The V gene lost 4 bases and the J gene lost 6 bases, with 16 bases spanning the gap. The CDR3 nucleotides are TGTGCCAGCAGCTCTGAGGGTGGCATCACTCAGCCCCAGCATTTT. It codes for CASSSEGGITQPQHF.

The CDR3 nucleotides are TGTGCCAGCAGTTACTCAGGGTGGCCCAACTATGGCTACACCTTC. This encodes CASSYSGWPNYGYTF. The chain employs TRBV6-5 and TRBJ1-2; D remains ambiguous. V was trimmed by 0 bases and J by 2 bases, leaving 10 bases between them. Germline values: CDR1 MNHEY, CDR2 SVGAGI. The CDR3 runs 15 residues.

The genes are TRBV5-6 and TRBJ1-2, with no clear D. Trimming stripped 3 bases from V and 0 bases from J, with 18 bases between. The germline gives CDR1 SGHDT, CDR2 YYEEEE. The length of the CDR3 is 17 residues. CDR3 coding DNA: TGTGCCAGCAGCTCGGTTGAGGCAGAGACGCCTAACTATGGCTACACCTTC. Its protein is CASSSVEAETPNYGYTF.

The rearrangement links TRBV6-6 to TRBJ2-7; 10 nucleotides align to TRBD2. Germline V gives CDR1 MNHNY, CDR2 SVGAGI (reference sequence). Trimming took 0 bases from V and 4 from J; bases not matched to a gene: 6. The CDR3 covers 16 residues. In DNA form, the CDR3 reads TGTGCCAGCAGTTACTCGAAGCTAGCGGGAGCATACGAGCAGTACTTC. Its protein product is CASSYSKLAGAYEQYF.

V gene TRBV18 combines with J gene TRBJ2-7, with 11 bases lining up with TRBD2. CDR3 length: 18 residues. The trim removed 0 bases at V and 6 bases at J, leaving 13 bases unmatched. CDR1 is KGHSH and CDR2 is LQKENI in the germline V gene. CDR3 nucleotide sequence: TGTGCCAGCTCACCACCAAGACTAGCGGGACAAGGGATGGGCGAGCAGTACTTC. It codes for CASSPPRLAGQGMGEQYF.

V gene TRBV19 combines with J gene TRBJ1-5; possibly TRBD1 for D (5 bases). V was trimmed by 4 bases and J by 7 bases, leaving 11 bases between them. The CDR3 runs 13 residues. Germline lookup yields CDR1 LNHDA and CDR2 SQIVND (reference sequence). The CDR3 reads CASSRDLEQPQHF. In DNA, the CDR3 is TGTGCCAGTAGTAGGGACCTAGAACAGCCCCAGCATTTT.

V is TRBV27 and J is TRBJ1-2, with a weak D call TRBD1 (6 bases). The V and J ends lost 5 bases and 0 bases respectively, with 10 bases between them. This CDR3 contains 14 residues. Germline lookup yields CDR1 MNHEY and CDR2 SMNVEV (reference sequence). The CDR3 nucleotides read TGTGCCAGCAGTAGTAACAGGGCTAACTATGGCTACACCTTC. This sequence encodes CASSSNRANYGYTF.

The sample holds one count of this clone. The chain carries TRBV6-4 and TRBJ1-5, with TRBD1 identical over 11 bases. CDR1 MRHNA and CDR2 SNTAGT come from the germline V gene. The CDR3 length is 14 residues. The ends lost 4 bases at V and 6 bases at J; junction bases unmatched: 2. The CDR3: CASSGTGGGQPQHF. The CDR3 DNA follows: TGTGCCAGCAGTGGGACAGGGGGCGGTCAGCCCCAGCATTTT.

This clone appeared a single time. The chain is built from TRBV18 and TRBJ2-3; D might be TRBD2 (5 bases). This CDR3 has 14 residues. Trimming removed 4 bases at V and 0 bases at J, with 8 bases between. Looked up from germline, CDR1 is KGHSH and CDR2 is LQKENI. Here the CDR3 reads CASSRRVSTDTQYF. The CDR3 DNA sequence: TGTGCCAGCTCACGGCGGGTAAGCACAGATACGCAGTATTTT.

V and J are TRBV6-6 and TRBJ1-6; the D is unclear. CDR1 is MNHNY, CDR2 SVGAGI, per germline (reference sequence). The CDR3 is made up of 15 amino acids. Trimming shortened V by 5 bases and J by 7 bases, and 15 bases separated the two germline ends. The CDR3 region has the DNA TGTGCCAGCAGTCCCCCGGGGAAGTTAAATTCACCCCTCCACTTT. This gives the protein CASSPPGKLNSPLHF.

V is TRBV10-3 and J is TRBJ2-1; TRBD2 matches 9 bases. CDR1 ENHRY and CDR2 SYGVKD come from the germline V gene. This CDR3 has 15 residues. V shed 6 bases, J shed 11 bases, and the junction held 14 bases outside the gene matches. The CDR3: CAISAPGLATNKQFF. The CDR3 nucleotides are TGTGCCATCAGCGCCCCGGGACTAGCCACTAATAAGCAGTTCTTC.

This sequence joins TRBV11-2 and TRBJ1-4, with TRBD1 matching 10 bases. J was trimmed by 6 bases and V by 3 bases; bases with no gene match: 4. From germline, CDR1 is SGHAT and CDR2 FQNNGV. The CDR3 has 15 residues. As DNA, the CDR3 is TGTGCCAGCAGCTTGCCGGGACAGGGGCATGAAAAACTGTTTTTT. Translation: CASSLPGQGHEKLFF.